The TCR gamma chain described here comes from a study of gamma-delta chains in newborns, infants, children (dated by TCRdb to about 2019). Turning to the overall study: According to the title of the study, polyclonal expansion of innate gammadelta T cells immediately after birth is driven by microbial exposure. The study investigated how microbial exposure shaped innate gammadelta T cell populations in human newborns immediately after birth.

The junction shows trimming of 0 bases on V and 9 bases on J, and the gene matches do not reach 5 bases of it. The cysteine opens and the phenylalanine closes a CDR3 of 16 amino acids. The CDR3 DNA has 48 bases and is translated from base 1. Based on the germline V gene (reference sequence), the CDR1 and CDR2 sequences are GITISATS and ISYDGTV. TCRdb shows the sequencer as Illumina MiSeq. For TCRdb, the public reads were processed anew by CATT, and duplicate DNA sequences were folded into one row. A total of fewer than 2,000 gamma-chain clones appear in this sample, approximately 75% of them only once. 20% to 25% of the sample goes to the ten largest clones. To note about this clone: Its antigen is currently not known. The TCRdb protein comes from a much larger clone and disagrees with this DNA's translation at residue 8, likely due to a read error; the protein given here is derived from the DNA.

This sequence originates from a child who was a newborn, infant or young child, either healthy, febrile or measles-vaccinated (not recorded which). Here the chain combines TRGV9 and TRGJP. No J segment appears in TCRdb, so it was assigned here by matching the sequence to germline. The specimen sequenced was blood. For the CDR3, the sequence is CALWEVRVLGKKIKVF. In nucleotides, the sequence is TGTGCCTTGTGGGAGGTGCGGGTGTTGGGCAAAAAAATCAAGGTATTT.